This entry concerns a single TCR beta chain. Its antigen is unidentified. The data were taken from a study of T cells expressing NK-cell markers. The authors generated TCR beta cDNA through 5'RACE template switching with UMIs. No DNA is given; TCRdb re-called the 5' RACE reads and lists each CDR3 protein once. Its table lists fewer than 400,000 distinct CDR3 sequences. CDR1 DFQATT and CDR2 SNEGSKA come from the germline V gene (reference sequence). The CDR3 has 17 amino acids. Points from the study as a whole: A few donors showed these clonotypes also leading the CD3+CD56-NKG2C+ fraction. Each of six donors carried dominant NKG2C+ clonotypes accounting for about 1.0-8% of CD8+ T cells.

The sample consisted of blood T cells: a sorted CD56 or NKG2C T cell subset, CD4+ or CD8+ T cells, or bulk PBMC T cells (not recorded which). The chain combines TRBV20-1 with TRBJ2-3; TCRdb returns TRBD2, unconfirmable since there is no DNA. The TCR sequence derives from a man aged 18-75 years in good health. CDR3 sequence reads: CSAIVAGGLQGTDTQYF.